This T cell receptor (beta chain) was observed in a study of blood T cells in healthy people across ages. The authors ran a second PCR of roughly 7 to 11 cycles using a sample-barcoded 5' primer and a J-beta primer mix. TCRdb ran MiXCR on the 5' RACE reads and lists one entry per CDR3 protein. The sample lists over 950,000 distinct CDR3 sequences; roughly 51% were seen once. V was clipped by 4 bases and J by 1 base, with 13 bases between them. CDR3 size: 15 residues. Germline CDR1 LGHDT, CDR2 YNNKEL (reference sequence). The clonotype originates from a woman in her fifties or sixties in good health. V is TRBV3-1 and J is TRBJ1-1, with a possible D match to TRBD1 (5 bases). Sequencing used blood. The CDR3: CASSPGLARNTEAFF. The DNA for the CDR3 is TGTGCCAGCAGCCCGGGACTAGCGAGGAACACTGAAGCTTTCTTT.